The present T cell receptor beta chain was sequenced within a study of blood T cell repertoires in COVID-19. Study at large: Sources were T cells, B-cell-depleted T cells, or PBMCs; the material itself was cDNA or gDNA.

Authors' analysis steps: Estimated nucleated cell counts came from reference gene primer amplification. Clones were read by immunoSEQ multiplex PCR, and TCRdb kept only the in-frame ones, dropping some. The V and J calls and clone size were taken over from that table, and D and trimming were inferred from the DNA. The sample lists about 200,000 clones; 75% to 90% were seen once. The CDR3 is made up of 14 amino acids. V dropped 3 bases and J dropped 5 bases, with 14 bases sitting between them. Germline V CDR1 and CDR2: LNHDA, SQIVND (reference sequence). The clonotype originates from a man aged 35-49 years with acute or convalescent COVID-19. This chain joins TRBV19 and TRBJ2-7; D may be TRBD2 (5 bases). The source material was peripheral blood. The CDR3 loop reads CASSIKDSVHEQYF. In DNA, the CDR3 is TGTGCCAGTAGTATCAAGGACTCCGTCCACGAGCAGTACTTC.